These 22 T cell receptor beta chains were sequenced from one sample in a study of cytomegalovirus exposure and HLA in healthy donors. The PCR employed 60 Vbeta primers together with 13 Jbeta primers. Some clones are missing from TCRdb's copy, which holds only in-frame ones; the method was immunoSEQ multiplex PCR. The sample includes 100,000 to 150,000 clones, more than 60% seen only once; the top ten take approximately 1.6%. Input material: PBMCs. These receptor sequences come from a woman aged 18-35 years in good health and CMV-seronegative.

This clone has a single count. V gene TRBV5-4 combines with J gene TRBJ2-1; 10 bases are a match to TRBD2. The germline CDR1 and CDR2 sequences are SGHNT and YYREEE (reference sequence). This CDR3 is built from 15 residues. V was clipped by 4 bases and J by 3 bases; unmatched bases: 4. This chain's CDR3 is CASSRAGGLYNEQFF. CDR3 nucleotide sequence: TGTGCCAGCAGCCGAGCGGGAGGGCTCTACAATGAGCAGTTCTTC.

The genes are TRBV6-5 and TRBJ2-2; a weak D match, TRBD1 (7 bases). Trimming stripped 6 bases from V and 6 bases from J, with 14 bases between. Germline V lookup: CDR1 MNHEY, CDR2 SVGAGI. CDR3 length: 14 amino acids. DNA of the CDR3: TGTGCCAGCAGCCCAGGGGGAGGATCCGGGGAGCTGTTTTTT. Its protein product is CASSPGGGSGELFF.

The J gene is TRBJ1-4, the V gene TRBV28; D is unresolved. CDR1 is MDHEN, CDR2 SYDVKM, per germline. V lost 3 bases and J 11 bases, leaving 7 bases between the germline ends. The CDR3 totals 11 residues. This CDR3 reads CASSLGQKLFF. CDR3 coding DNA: TGTGCCAGCAGTTTGGGCCAGAAACTGTTTTTT.

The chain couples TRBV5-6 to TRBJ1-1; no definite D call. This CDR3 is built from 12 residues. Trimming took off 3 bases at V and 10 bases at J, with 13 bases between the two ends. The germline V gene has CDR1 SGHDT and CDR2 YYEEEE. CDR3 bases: TGTGCCAGCAGCTCCAATGAGGCTCCAGCTTTCTTT. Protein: CASSSNEAPAFF.

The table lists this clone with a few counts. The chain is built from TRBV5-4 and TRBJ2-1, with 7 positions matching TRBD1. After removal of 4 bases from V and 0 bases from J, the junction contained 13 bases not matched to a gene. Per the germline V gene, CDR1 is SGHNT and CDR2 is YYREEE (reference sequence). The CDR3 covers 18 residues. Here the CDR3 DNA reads TGTGCCAGCAGCCCCCCCGGGACAGCGAGAAGCTCCTACAATGAGCAGTTCTTC. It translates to CASSPPGTARSSYNEQFF.

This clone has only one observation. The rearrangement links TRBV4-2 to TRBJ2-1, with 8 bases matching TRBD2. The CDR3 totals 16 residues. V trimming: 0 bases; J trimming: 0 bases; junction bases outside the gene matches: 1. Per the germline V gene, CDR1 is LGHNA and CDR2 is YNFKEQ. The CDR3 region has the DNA TGTGCCAGCAGCCAAGATCTAGCGGGCTCCTACAATGAGCAGTTCTTC. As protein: CASSQDLAGSYNEQFF.

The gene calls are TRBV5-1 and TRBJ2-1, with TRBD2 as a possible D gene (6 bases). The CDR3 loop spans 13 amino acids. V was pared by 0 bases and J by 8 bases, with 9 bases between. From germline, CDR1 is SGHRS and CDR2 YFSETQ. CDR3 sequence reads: CASSLGERDEQFF. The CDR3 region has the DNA TGCGCCAGCAGCTTGGGGGAGCGGGATGAGCAGTTCTTC.

This chain's CDR3 is CASSYSSGELGYEQYF. In DNA, the CDR3 is TGTGCCAGCAGTTACTCATCGGGAGAATTAGGCTACGAGCAGTACTTC. The gene calls are TRBV6-5 and TRBJ2-7; D is possibly TRBD2 (6 bases). V was pared by 0 bases and J by 3 bases, with 15 bases between. Germline CDR1 is MNHEY and CDR2 is SVGAGI. The CDR3 consists of 16 residues.

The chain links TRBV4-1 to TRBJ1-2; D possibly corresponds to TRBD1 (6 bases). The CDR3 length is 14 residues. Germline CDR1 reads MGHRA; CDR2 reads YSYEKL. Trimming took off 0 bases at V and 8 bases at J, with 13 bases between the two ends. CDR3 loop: CASSQENRVSGYTF. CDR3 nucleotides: TGCGCCAGCAGCCAAGAGAACAGGGTATCCGGCTACACCTTC.

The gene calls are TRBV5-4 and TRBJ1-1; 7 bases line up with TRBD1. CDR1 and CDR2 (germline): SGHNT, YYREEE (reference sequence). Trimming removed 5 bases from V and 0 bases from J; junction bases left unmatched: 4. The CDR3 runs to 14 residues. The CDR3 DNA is TGTGCCAGCAGTCGGGACAGAATGAACACTGAAGCTTTCTTT. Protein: CASSRDRMNTEAFF. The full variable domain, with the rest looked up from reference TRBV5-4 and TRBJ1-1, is ETGVTQSPTHLIKTRGQQVTLRCSSQSGHNTVSWYQQALGQGPQFIFQYYREEENGRGNFPPRFSGLQFPNYSSELNVNALELDDSALYLCASSRDRMNTEAFFGQGTRLTVV.

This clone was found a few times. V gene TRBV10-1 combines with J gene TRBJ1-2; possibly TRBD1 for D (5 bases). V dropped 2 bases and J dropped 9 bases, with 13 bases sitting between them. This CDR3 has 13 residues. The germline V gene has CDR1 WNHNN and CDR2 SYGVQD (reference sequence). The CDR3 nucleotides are TGCGCCAGCAGTGAGGGTCGGGGGACGCGCTACACCTTC. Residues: CASSEGRGTRYTF.

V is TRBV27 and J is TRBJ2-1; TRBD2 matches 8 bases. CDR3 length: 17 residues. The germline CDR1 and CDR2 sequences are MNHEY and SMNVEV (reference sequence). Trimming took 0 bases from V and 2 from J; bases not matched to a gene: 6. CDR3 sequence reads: CASSLSPGRAPYNEQFF. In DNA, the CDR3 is TGTGCCAGCAGTTTATCTCCCGGGAGGGCCCCCTACAATGAGCAGTTCTTC.

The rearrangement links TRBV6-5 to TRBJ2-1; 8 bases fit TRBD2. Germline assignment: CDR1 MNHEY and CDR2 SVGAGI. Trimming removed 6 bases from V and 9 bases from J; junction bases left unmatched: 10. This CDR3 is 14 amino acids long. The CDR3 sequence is CASRGAGASSEQFF. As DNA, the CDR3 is TGTGCCAGCAGGGGAGCGGGAGCTTCCAGTGAGCAGTTCTTC.

CDR3 loop: CASSYEGSQVEKLFF. The CDR3 region has the DNA TGTGCCAGCAGTTACGAGGGCAGCCAGGTTGAAAAACTGTTTTTT. This chain connects TRBV6-6 to TRBJ1-4; D not resolved. The ends were cut back, 2 bases at V and 7 bases at J, with 14 bases in the middle. The CDR3 is 15 residues long. Germline assignment: CDR1 MNHNY and CDR2 SVGAGI (reference sequence).

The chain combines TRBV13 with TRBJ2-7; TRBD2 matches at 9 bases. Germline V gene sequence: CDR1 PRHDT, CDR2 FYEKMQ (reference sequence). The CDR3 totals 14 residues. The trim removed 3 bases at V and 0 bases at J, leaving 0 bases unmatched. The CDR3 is CASSFSGSSYEQYF. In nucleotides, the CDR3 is TGTGCCAGCAGCTTTAGCGGGAGCTCCTACGAGCAGTACTTC.

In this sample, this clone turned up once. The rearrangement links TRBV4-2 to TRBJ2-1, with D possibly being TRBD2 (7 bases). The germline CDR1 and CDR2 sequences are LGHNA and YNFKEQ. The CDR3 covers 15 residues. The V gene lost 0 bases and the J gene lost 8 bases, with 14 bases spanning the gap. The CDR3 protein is CASSQDRGAVDEQFF. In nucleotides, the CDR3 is TGTGCCAGCAGCCAAGATCGGGGGGCCGTCGATGAGCAGTTCTTC.

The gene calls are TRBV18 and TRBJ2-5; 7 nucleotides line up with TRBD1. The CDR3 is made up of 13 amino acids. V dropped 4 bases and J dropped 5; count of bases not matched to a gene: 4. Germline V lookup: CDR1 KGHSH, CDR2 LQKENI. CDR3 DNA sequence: TGTGCCAGCTCACGGGACAGTAGGGAGACCCAGTACTTC. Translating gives CASSRDSRETQYF.

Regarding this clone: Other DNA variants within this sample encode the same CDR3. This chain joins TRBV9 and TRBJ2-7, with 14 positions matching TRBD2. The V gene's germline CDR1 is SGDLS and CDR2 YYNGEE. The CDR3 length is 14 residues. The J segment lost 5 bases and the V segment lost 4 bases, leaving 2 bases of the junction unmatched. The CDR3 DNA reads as TGTGCCAGCAGCCCGGGACTAGCGGGAGACGAGCAGTACTTC. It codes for CASSPGLAGDEQYF.

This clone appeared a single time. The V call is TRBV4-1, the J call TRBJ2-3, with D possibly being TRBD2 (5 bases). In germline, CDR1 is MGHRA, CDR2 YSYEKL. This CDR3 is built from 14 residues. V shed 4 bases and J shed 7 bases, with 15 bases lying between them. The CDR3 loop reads CASSRRSLENTQYF. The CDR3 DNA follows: TGCGCCAGCAGCCGCAGGTCACTAGAAAATACGCAGTATTTT.

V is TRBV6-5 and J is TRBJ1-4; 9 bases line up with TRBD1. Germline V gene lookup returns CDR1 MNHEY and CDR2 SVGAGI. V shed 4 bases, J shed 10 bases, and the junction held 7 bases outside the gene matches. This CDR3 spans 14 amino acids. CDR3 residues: CASSSGQGPLKLFF. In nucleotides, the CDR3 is TGTGCCAGCAGTTCGGGACAGGGTCCCCTAAAACTGTTTTTT.

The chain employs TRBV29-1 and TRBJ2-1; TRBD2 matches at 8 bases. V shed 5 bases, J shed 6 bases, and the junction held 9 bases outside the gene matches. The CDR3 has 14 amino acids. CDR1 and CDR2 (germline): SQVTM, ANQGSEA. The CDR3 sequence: CSVLGGLAVNEQFF. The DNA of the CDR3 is TGCAGCGTTCTCGGAGGACTAGCAGTCAATGAGCAGTTCTTC.

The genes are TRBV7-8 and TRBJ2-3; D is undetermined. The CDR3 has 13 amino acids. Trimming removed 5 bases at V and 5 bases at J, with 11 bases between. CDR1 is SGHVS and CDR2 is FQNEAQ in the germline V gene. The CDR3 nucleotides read TGTGCCAGCAGCGACCTCCGCGGAGATACGCAGTATTTT. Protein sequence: CASSDLRGDTQYF.